These 30 T cell receptor beta chains were all obtained from the same sample, sequenced in a study of blood T cell repertoires in COVID-19. Repertoires were generated with immunoSEQ multiplex PCR, while TCRdb's copy carries only in-frame clones and drops some. The sample yields 75,000 to 100,000 clones, just under 90% seen once. The sample comprised peripheral blood. The receptors here all came from a human donor in a cohort sampled during active COVID-19.

The rearrangement links TRBV27 to TRBJ2-3; possible D gene TRBD2, 6 bases. V was pared by 1 base and J by 5 bases, with 10 bases between. In germline, CDR1 is MNHEY, CDR2 SMNVEV (reference sequence). CDR3 length equals 14 residues. The CDR3 region is CASSLWSSVDTQYF. CDR3 nucleotide sequence: TGTGCCAGCAGTTTATGGTCTAGCGTAGATACGCAGTATTTT.

This sequence joins TRBV7-8 and TRBJ2-5, with D perhaps TRBD2 (7 bases). With 4 bases removed from V and 5 bases from J, the gap between germline ends came to 14 bases. CDR1 is SGHVS and CDR2 is FQNEAQ in the germline V gene. The CDR3 is 14 residues long. CDR3 coding DNA: TGTGCCAGCAGCTCCCGGGGGGCTCAGGAGACCCAGTACTTC. Protein product: CASSSRGAQETQYF.

The chain has TRBV9 and TRBJ2-1, with 10 bases matching TRBD2. J lost 7 bases, V lost 0 bases, and 7 bases had no gene match. Germline V gene lookup returns CDR1 SGDLS and CDR2 YYNGEE. CDR3 size: 16 residues. The DNA for the CDR3 is TGTGCCAGCAGCGTAGTATCTAGCGGGAGTGTGAATGAGCAGTTCTTC. Amino acid sequence: CASSVVSSGSVNEQFF.

The chain joins TRBV4-1 to TRBJ2-5, with 12 bases aligning to TRBD2. The CDR3 is 18 residues long. After removal of 1 base from V and 0 bases from J, the junction contained 6 bases not matched to a gene. The V gene's germline CDR1 is MGHRA and CDR2 YSYEKL. CDR3 DNA: TGCGCCAGCAGCCAAGCACTAGCGGGAGGCCCCTACCAAGAGACCCAGTACTTC. Protein sequence: CASSQALAGGPYQETQYF.

The chain recombines TRBV7-2 with TRBJ2-3, with 7 positions matching TRBD1. The V segment lost 1 base and the J segment 3 bases; nucleotides outside the gene matches: 1. Looked up from germline, CDR1 is SGHTA and CDR2 is FQGNSA. The CDR3 spans 14 residues. This CDR3 is CASSLDRGTDTQYF. The CDR3 coding sequence is TGTGCCAGCAGCTTAGACAGGGGTACAGATACGCAGTATTTT.

The chain uses TRBV19 and TRBJ1-5; possible D gene TRBD1, 6 bases. The ends were cut back, 3 bases at V and 0 bases at J, with 18 bases in the middle. The CDR3 has 18 residues. Looked up from germline, CDR1 is LNHDA and CDR2 is SQIVND (reference sequence). CDR3 DNA: TGTGCCAGTAGTATTCGGCAGGGGTGGATGAATAGCAATCAGCCCCAGCATTTT. Amino acids: CASSIRQGWMNSNQPQHF.

This clone was recorded only once. The chain couples TRBV19 to TRBJ1-2; D is perhaps TRBD1 (5 bases). Germline loops: CDR1 LNHDA, CDR2 SQIVND (reference sequence). The CDR3 covers 14 residues. With 7 bases removed from V and 4 bases from J, the gap between germline ends came to 16 bases. The CDR3 spells CASKVPGGSYGYTF. The CDR3 nucleotides are TGTGCCAGTAAGGTTCCGGGGGGGAGCTATGGCTACACCTTC.

This clone was seen once. The CDR3 DNA reads as TGTGCCAGCAGCGGACAGGGGAGCAATCAGCCCCAGCATTTT. Amino acids: CASSGQGSNQPQHF. The rearrangement joins TRBV6-5 to TRBJ1-5, with TRBD1 identical over 9 bases. This CDR3 is built from 14 residues. Per germline, CDR1 MNHEY and CDR2 SVGAGI. With 6 bases clipped from V and 1 base from J, the junction kept 1 base outside the gene matches.

The chain employs TRBV4-1 and TRBJ2-5, with D possibly TRBD1 on 6 matching bases. This CDR3 region has 15 residues. The germline V gene has CDR1 MGHRA and CDR2 YSYEKL. V lost 1 base and J lost 5, with 14 bases in between. The CDR3 here is CASSQGKQGAETQYF. As DNA, the CDR3 is TGCGCCAGCAGCCAAGGCAAACAGGGAGCGGAGACCCAGTACTTC.

For this clone: At one end, the junction sequence differs from germline, possibly due to a read error. The chain carries TRBV18 and TRBJ2-2; D is perhaps TRBD2 (5 bases). Looked up from germline, CDR1 is KGHSH and CDR2 is LQKENI. The CDR3 covers 14 residues. For the CDR3, the DNA is TGTGCCAGCTCACCTACCCCTGACACCGGGGAGTTGTTTTTT. Translated, it gives CASSPTPDTGELFF.

The chain employs TRBV5-1 and TRBJ2-5, with TRBD1 matching 8 bases. The J segment lost 5 bases and the V segment lost 4 bases, leaving 10 bases of the junction unmatched. This CDR3 is built from 15 residues. Germline loops: CDR1 SGHRS, CDR2 YFSETQ. The CDR3 spells CASSDGTGGLETQYF. The CDR3 DNA reads as TGCGCCAGCAGCGACGGGACAGGTGGTCTGGAGACCCAGTACTTC.

The V and J genes are TRBV27 and TRBJ2-2; 8 positions agree with TRBD2. Trimming at V came to 6 bases and at J to 4 bases, leaving 4 bases not matched to a gene. Germline CDR1 and CDR2: MNHEY and SMNVEV (reference sequence). This CDR3 region has 14 residues. This chain's CDR3 is CASRVGGGTGELFF. CDR3 bases: TGTGCCAGCAGGGTCGGGGGGGGCACCGGGGAGCTGTTTTTT.

The DNA for the CDR3 is TGTGCCAGCAGCCAACACAGGACGGGCTACCAAGAGACCCAGTACTTC. It yields the protein CASSQHRTGYQETQYF. The V gene is TRBV11-1, the J gene TRBJ2-5; tentatively, D is TRBD1 (5 bases). V lost 5 bases to trimming and J lost 0 bases, with 16 bases between them. The CDR3 runs to 16 residues. Germline V gene data show CDR1 as SGHAT and CDR2 as FQDESV (reference sequence).

This rearrangement joins TRBV5-1 to TRBJ2-2; a possible D gene is TRBD1 (6 bases). CDR1 SGHRS and CDR2 YFSETQ come from the germline V gene. Trimming shortened V by 4 bases and J by 0 bases, and 13 bases separated the two germline ends. The CDR3 length is 16 residues. The chain's CDR3 is CASSPNPGANTGELFF. The DNA of the CDR3 is TGCGCCAGCAGCCCAAACCCAGGGGCGAACACCGGGGAGCTGTTTTTT.

The V gene is TRBV6-2 or TRBV6-3, the J gene TRBJ2-4; 9 positions match TRBD2. From germline, CDR1 is MNHEY and CDR2 SVGEGT. V gave up 5 bases and J gave up 3 bases; unmatched junction bases: 8. The CDR3 loop spans 16 amino acids. The CDR3 DNA reads as TGTGCCAGCAGTCCGGCTGGACTAGCGTACAAAAACATTCAGTACTTC. Translating it yields CASSPAGLAYKNIQYF.

The chain has TRBV18 and TRBJ2-7; the D is unclear. Trimming left V 3 bases short and J 3 bases short, with 12 bases between. Germline V CDR1 and CDR2: KGHSH, LQKENI. This CDR3 comprises 14 residues. CDR3 loop: CASSPQAGGYEQYF. The CDR3, as DNA: TGTGCCAGCTCACCTCAGGCTGGTGGCTACGAGCAGTACTTC.

The chain has TRBV6-1 and TRBJ1-4; 9 positions agree with TRBD1. Germline-derived CDR1 and CDR2 are MNHNS and SASEGT. The CDR3 runs to 17 residues. J was trimmed by 2 bases and V by 4 bases; bases with no gene match: 8. The CDR3 sequence: CASSGKQGAQTNEKLFF. DNA for the CDR3: TGTGCCAGCAGTGGGAAACAGGGGGCGCAGACTAATGAAAAACTGTTTTTT.

The chain is built from TRBV4-3 and TRBJ2-3; 7 bases fit TRBD2. Germline V gene data show CDR1 as LGHNA and CDR2 as YSLEER. J gave up 6 bases and V 1 base, and 13 bases lay outside the gene matches. The CDR3 sequence is 17 residues long. The DNA of the CDR3 is TGCGCCAGCAGCCAAGTTAGAGCGGGAAGGGTTTCGGATACGCAGTATTTT. It is translated as CASSQVRAGRVSDTQYF.

This chain links TRBV9 with TRBJ2-7, with TRBD2 matching 12 bases. J was trimmed by 6 bases and V by 0 bases; bases with no gene match: 7. The CDR3 contains 16 residues. Germline CDR1 is SGDLS and CDR2 is YYNGEE. This CDR3 reads CASSVGLAGVGGEQYF. CDR3 in DNA: TGTGCCAGCAGCGTAGGACTAGCGGGAGTTGGGGGCGAGCAGTACTTC.

The chain recombines TRBV10-3 with TRBJ2-5; D may be TRBD1 (6 bases). Germline V gene sequence: CDR1 ENHRY, CDR2 SYGVKD. This CDR3 is 14 amino acids long. V was cut by 3 bases and J by 5 bases, with 13 bases left in between. This CDR3 reads CAISDYGGGETQYF. The CDR3 DNA sequence: TGTGCCATCAGTGACTATGGGGGCGGGGAGACCCAGTACTTC.

The chain combines TRBV3-1 (or the pseudogene TRBV3-2) with TRBJ2-2; 9 nucleotides agree with TRBD2. The V segment lost 4 bases and the J segment 2 bases; nucleotides outside the gene matches: 5. The CDR3 length is 16 residues. Looked up from germline, CDR1 is LGHDT and CDR2 is YNNKEL (reference sequence). CDR3 in amino acids: CASSRPSGVNTGELFF. The CDR3 DNA reads TGTGCCAGCAGCCGCCCTAGCGGGGTTAACACCGGGGAGCTGTTTTTT.

This chain connects TRBV6-2 or TRBV6-3 to TRBJ1-1; 9 bases line up with TRBD1. The CDR3 is 16 residues long. Trimming cost V 1 base and J 1 base; bases outside gene matches: 4. In germline, CDR1 is MNHEY, CDR2 SVGEGT. The CDR3 loop reads CASSYFGTGRNTEAFF. In DNA form, the CDR3 reads TGTGCCAGCAGTTACTTCGGGACAGGGCGGAACACTGAAGCTTTCTTT.

The gene calls are TRBV6-1 and TRBJ1-5; D gene uncertain. Trimming stripped 2 bases from V and 0 bases from J, with 8 bases between. CDR1 MNHNS and CDR2 SASEGT come from the germline V gene. CDR3 size: 15 residues. The CDR3 protein is CASSETQVSNQPQHF. CDR3 DNA sequence: TGTGCCAGCAGTGAAACGCAGGTTAGCAATCAGCCCCAGCATTTT.

This chain joins TRBV7-6 and TRBJ2-1, with TRBD2 matching 7 bases. V gave up 3 bases and J gave up 4 bases; unmatched junction bases: 12. The CDR3 is 17 amino acids. Germline CDR1 and CDR2: SGHVS and FNYEAQ. The CDR3 region has the DNA TGTGCCAGCAGCTTGGGTCAAACGGGAGGAACATACAATGAGCAGTTCTTC. As protein: CASSLGQTGGTYNEQFF.

The chain links TRBV7-6 to TRBJ2-7, with D tentatively TRBD2 (6 bases). Trimming removed 5 bases from V and 0 bases from J, with 11 bases in between. In germline, CDR1 is SGHVS, CDR2 FNYEAQ. The CDR3 is made up of 14 amino acids. The DNA of the CDR3 is TGTGCCAGCAGCCTTAGCGGAGCCTCCTACGAGCAGTACTTC. Translating it yields CASSLSGASYEQYF.

This sequence joins TRBV5-3 and TRBJ2-7, with 8 bases that match TRBD2. TRBV5-3 is assigned to the ORF class and has an uncertain function. This CDR3 comprises 17 residues. Trimming took 3 bases from V and 1 from J; bases not matched to a gene: 12. CDR3: CARSCGLRGATSYEQYF. In DNA, the CDR3 is TGTGCCAGAAGCTGTGGGCTGCGGGGGGCCACTTCCTACGAGCAGTACTTC.

This clone was seen a handful of times. This chain links TRBV7-8 with TRBJ2-1, with D perhaps TRBD2 (6 bases). With 5 bases removed from V and 10 bases from J, the gap between germline ends came to 24 bases. Germline assignment: CDR1 SGHVS and CDR2 FQNEAQ. The CDR3 spans 16 residues. The CDR3 bases are TGTGCCAGCAGCCCGGGGACTCATCGCCCCGGCGGCGAGCAGTTCTTC. Its protein product is CASSPGTHRPGGEQFF.

This chain connects TRBV2 to TRBJ1-1; D might be TRBD1 (6 bases). Between the trimmed V and J ends, which lost 6 bases and 0 bases, there was a span of 8 bases. This CDR3 has 13 residues. CDR1 SNHLY and CDR2 FYNNEI come from the germline V gene. Written as DNA, the CDR3 is TGTGCCAGCAGCAGGACAGTGAACACTGAAGCTTTCTTT. The encoded protein is CASSRTVNTEAFF.

The chain uses TRBV21-1 and TRBJ2-7; the D call of TRBD1 is as the table states it, not checked on the DNA. TRBV21-1 is given as a pseudogene. CDR3 length equals 18 residues. The CDR3 region is CASSKLRPGQGMNYEQYF. The CDR3 DNA is TGTGCCAGCAGCAAATTACGTCCCGGACAGGGGATGAACTACGAGCAGTACTTC.

This chain connects TRBV27 to TRBJ1-4; 8 positions agree with TRBD1. This CDR3 is built from 15 residues. Germline trimming cut 3 bases from V and 3 bases from J; bases unmatched to any gene: 3. CDR1 and CDR2 from the germline V gene are MNHEY and SMNVEV (reference sequence). The CDR3 DNA reads TGTGCCAGCAGTTTTTTGGACAGGGCTAATGAAAAACTGTTTTTT. Translation gives CASSFLDRANEKLFF.